The present entry profiles one T cell receptor beta chain with its context. What antigen it recognizes has not been identified. The input lacks base qualities; no much larger clone sits a single base away. The library was produced with 5' RACE. Instrument on record: Illumina HiSeq 2500. A second about 7 to 11 cycle PCR used a sample-barcoded 5' primer and a J-beta primer mix. Each TCR beta cDNA molecule received a unique molecular identifier from a template-switch 5' adaptor carrying 12 random nucleotides. Each sample yielded at least 2.5 million CDR3-containing paired-end reads. First-strand cDNA was synthesized from all RNA with the Mint cDNA synthesis kit, primed by a TRBC-specific oligonucleotide. All cDNA was treated with uracil-DNA glycosylase and then went through a first 18-cycle PCR with the universal primers M1SS and BC2_uni_R. The original pipeline was this. Each sample was normalized by randomly selecting 1 million high-quality reads, each carrying a distinct molecular identifier. Reads with shared molecular identifiers were discarded instead of being binned into consensus sequences. MiTCR, set to a Q25 quality threshold and the strictest error-elimination algorithm, was used for CDR3 identification, clonotype clustering and error correction. A nonparametric unseen species model with Euler transformation was used to estimate a lower bound on total TCR beta diversity. TCRdb cleaned the public reads at Q25 with fastp, built clones with MiXCR and kept in-frame beta chains. One record per CDR3 amino acid sequence lists the most common genes and DNA. None of the V and J calls come from the authors' own analysis; TCRdb made them. The sample table holds 700,000 or so distinct CDR3 sequences, of which roughly 41% were seen once. The ten largest clones represent approximately 31% of the sample.

The approximately 41 donors, aged 6 to 90 years, were systemically healthy Caucasian individuals from Russia. Each donor gave about 11 milliliters of peripheral blood, drawn into EDTA-treated Vacutainer tubes. Ficoll-Paque density-gradient centrifugation was used to isolate PBMCs, with at least 7 million obtained per sample. Trizol reagent was used to extract total RNA from PBMCs, with at least 6 micrograms per sample. For every donor, flow cytometry on a PBMC aliquot measured the percentage of naive CD45RAhigh/CD27high T cells. From the cysteine up to the phenylalanine, the CDR3 has a length of 16 residues. The kept DNA is CDR3 alone, 48 bases in frame from the first base. V ends up 3 bases short and J 7 bases short, with an unmatched junction base count of 14. The CDR1 and CDR2 encoded by the germline V gene (reference sequence) are DFQATT and SNEGSKA. The data belong to a study of blood T cells in healthy people across ages (dated by TCRdb to about 2015). Broadly, across the study: In model experiments, roughly one uniquely barcoded TCR beta cDNA molecule per two T cells was captured by template switching. Using deep sequencing normalized with unique cDNA molecular identifiers, the study measured how TCR beta repertoire diversity changes with age. The donors were divided into four age groups: young (average approximately 17 years), middle-aged (approximately 39), aged (approximately 64) and long-lived (82). To avoid experimental bias, donors of different ages were distributed randomly across sequencing lanes. Using the same blood draw, the study looked at two additional independent replicas of 1 million unique cDNA reads for two donors, one aged 18 to 30 and the other aged 80 or older.

On the study overall, not on this receptor specifically: Compared with the aged group, more naive CD4+ T cells, fewer expanded clones and increased TCR diversity were shown by the long-lived group, suggesting age selection. The percentage of naive T cells measured by flow cytometry correlated strongly with observed TCR beta diversity. As age increased, observed TCR beta diversity per million T cells dropped in a roughly linear way, and a significant reduction was already evident by age 40. Total diversity estimates from one million sequenced T cells were considered lower bounds and underestimates. Because donor CMV infection status was unknown, age-related changes in expanded clonotypes were potentially confounded. Since profiling was done on bulk unsorted PBMCs, naive and antigen-experienced compartments could not be conclusively compared.

This sequence uses TRBV20-1 and TRBJ2-1, and TRBD1 matches 8 of the central bases. Sequencing input: blood. The source is a man aged 80 or over in good health. The DNA reads TGCAGTGCTAGGGGTACCGGGACAGGACAACGAAATGAGCAGTTCTTC. Translated, this is CSARGTGTGQRNEQFF.